This TCR beta chain was sequenced for a study of human thymus T cells. Study-wide results and limits: Related work showed strongly overlapping thymic repertoires across unrelated individuals. Thymic and blood repertoires seemed to show skewed V and J gene use.

This clone appeared a single time. Its antigen is as yet unknown. This table comes from immunoSEQ multiplex PCR, and its TCRdb copy is limited to in-frame clones, with some not included. The sample contains 78,000 or so clones, around 96% of which appear only once. The V end was cut by 5 bases, the J end by 2 bases, with 13 bases between. The length of the CDR3 is 14 residues. Germline V gene data show CDR1 as MNHEY and CDR2 as SMNVEV (reference sequence). Thymus was obtained from resections taken during corrective heart surgery. Corrective surgery for congenital heart defects was being performed on the healthy Finnish infants who were the donors.

This sequence joins TRBV27 and TRBJ2-7, with D perhaps matching TRBD1 (6 bases). Sequencing was performed on thymus tissue. The source is a boy in the first two years of life with a congenital heart defect but otherwise immunologically healthy. The CDR3 bases are TGTGCCAGCAGTACGGGACACTCCACCTACGAGCAGTACTTC. It is translated as CASSTGHSTYEQYF.